What follows describes a single T cell receptor beta chain. Profiling relied on immunoSEQ multiplex PCR, and the TCRdb table lists in-frame clones only, not all of them. The sample lists about 240,000 clones; around 86% were seen once. This sample is part of a study of blood T cell repertoires in COVID-19. The CDR3 runs to 16 residues. Germline assignment: CDR1 SGHNT and CDR2 YENEEA. V lost 5 bases and J 1 base, leaving 16 bases between the germline ends. This TCR came from a woman aged 40-49 years with acute COVID-19. V usage is TRBV11-3 and J usage is TRBJ2-3; tentatively, D is TRBD2 (6 bases). Material: PBMCs or T cells enriched from blood (not recorded which). For the CDR3, the DNA is TGTGCCAGCAGCATTAGCGTCGGGGGAGGCACAGATACGCAGTATTTT. This codes for CASSISVGGGTDTQYF.